This record concerns one T cell receptor (beta chain) sequence. Repertoires were generated with immunoSEQ multiplex PCR, while TCRdb's copy carries only in-frame clones and drops some. Among some 87,000 clones listed, 89% were seen once. This CDR3 has 16 residues. The germline CDR1 and CDR2 sequences are MGHDK and SYGVNS. V shed 8 bases, J shed 6 bases, and the junction held 11 bases outside the gene matches. These data come from a study of blood T cell repertoires in COVID-19. The clonotype originates from a woman aged 70-85 years with acute or convalescent COVID-19. The chain joins TRBV25-1 to TRBJ2-1; 12 nucleotides line up with TRBD2. Sample: peripheral blood. The CDR3 DNA sequence: TGTGCCAGCGAGACTCAGACTAGCGGGAGTCTCAATGAGCAGTTCTTC. This translates into CASETQTSGSLNEQFF.